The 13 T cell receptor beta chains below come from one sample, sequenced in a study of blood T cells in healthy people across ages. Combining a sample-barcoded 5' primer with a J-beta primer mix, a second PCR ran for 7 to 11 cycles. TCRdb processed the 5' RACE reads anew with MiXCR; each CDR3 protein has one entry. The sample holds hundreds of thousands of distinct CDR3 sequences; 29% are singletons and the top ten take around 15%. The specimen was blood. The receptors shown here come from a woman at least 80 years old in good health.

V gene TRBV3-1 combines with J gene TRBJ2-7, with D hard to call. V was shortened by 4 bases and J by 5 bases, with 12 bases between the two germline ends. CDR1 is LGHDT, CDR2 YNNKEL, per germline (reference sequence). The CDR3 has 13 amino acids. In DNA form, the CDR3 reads TGTGCCAGCAGCCCCCTTACTGGCCACGAGCAGTACTTC. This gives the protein CASSPLTGHEQYF.

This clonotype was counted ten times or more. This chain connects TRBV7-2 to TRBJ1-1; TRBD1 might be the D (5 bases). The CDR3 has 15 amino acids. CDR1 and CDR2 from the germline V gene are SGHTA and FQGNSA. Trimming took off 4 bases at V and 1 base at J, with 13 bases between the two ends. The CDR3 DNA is TGTGCCAGCAGCTATCAGGGTTCGGGGAACACTGAAGCTTTCTTT. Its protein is CASSYQGSGNTEAFF.

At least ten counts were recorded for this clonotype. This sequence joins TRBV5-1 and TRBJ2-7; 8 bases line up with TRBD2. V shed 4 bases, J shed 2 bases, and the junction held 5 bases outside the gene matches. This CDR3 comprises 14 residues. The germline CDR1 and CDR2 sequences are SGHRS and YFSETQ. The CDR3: CASSPVAGTYEQYF. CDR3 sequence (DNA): TGCGCCAGCAGCCCCGTAGCGGGAACCTACGAGCAGTACTTC.

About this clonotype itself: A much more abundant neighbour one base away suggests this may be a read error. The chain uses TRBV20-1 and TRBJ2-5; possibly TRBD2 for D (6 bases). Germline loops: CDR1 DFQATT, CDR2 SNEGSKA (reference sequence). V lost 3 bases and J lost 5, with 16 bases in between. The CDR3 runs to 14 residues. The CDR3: CSARGGAGRETQYF. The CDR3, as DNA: TGCAGTGCTAGGGGTGGCGCAGGGAGGGAGACCCAGTACTTC.

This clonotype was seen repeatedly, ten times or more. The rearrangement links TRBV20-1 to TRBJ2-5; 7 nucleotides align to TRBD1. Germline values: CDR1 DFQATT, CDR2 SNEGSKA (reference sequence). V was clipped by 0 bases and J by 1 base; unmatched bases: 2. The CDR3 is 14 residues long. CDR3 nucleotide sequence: TGCAGTGCTAGAGATGGGACAGTCCAAGAGACCCAGTACTTC. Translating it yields CSARDGTVQETQYF.

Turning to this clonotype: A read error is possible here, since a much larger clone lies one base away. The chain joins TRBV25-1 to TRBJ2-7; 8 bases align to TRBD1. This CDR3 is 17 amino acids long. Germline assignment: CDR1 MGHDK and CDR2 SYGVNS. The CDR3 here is CVSRTGGEFLSSYEQYF. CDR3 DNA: TGTGTCAGCAGAACAGGGGGTGAATTCCTAAGCTCCTACGAGCAGTACTTC.

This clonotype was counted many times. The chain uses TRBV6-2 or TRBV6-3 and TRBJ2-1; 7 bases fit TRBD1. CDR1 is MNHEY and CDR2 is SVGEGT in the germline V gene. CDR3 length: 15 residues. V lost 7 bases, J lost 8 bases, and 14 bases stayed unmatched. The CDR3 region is CASIPGQTGNHEQFF. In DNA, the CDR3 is TGTGCCAGCATTCCCGGACAGACAGGGAACCATGAGCAGTTCTTC.

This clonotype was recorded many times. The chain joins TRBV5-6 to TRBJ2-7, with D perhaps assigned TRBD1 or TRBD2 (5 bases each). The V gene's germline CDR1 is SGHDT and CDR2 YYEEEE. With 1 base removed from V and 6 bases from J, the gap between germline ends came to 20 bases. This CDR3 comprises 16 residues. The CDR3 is CASSLFLSGGSREQYF. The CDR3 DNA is TGTGCCAGCAGCTTGTTTTTGTCTGGGGGAAGCCGCGAGCAGTACTTC. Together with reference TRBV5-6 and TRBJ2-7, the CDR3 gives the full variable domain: DAGVTQSPTHLIKTRGQQVTLRCSPKSGHDTVSWYQQALGQGPQFIFQYYEEEERQRGNFPDRFSGHQFPNYSSELNVNALLLGDSALYLCASSLFLSGGSREQYFGPGTRLTVT.

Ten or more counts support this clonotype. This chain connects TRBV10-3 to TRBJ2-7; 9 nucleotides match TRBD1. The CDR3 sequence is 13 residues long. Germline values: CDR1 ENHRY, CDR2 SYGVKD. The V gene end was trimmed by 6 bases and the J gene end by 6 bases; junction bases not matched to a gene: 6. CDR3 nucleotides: TGTGCCATCAGCCGGGACAGGGAGGGCGAGCAGTACTTC. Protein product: CAISRDREGEQYF.

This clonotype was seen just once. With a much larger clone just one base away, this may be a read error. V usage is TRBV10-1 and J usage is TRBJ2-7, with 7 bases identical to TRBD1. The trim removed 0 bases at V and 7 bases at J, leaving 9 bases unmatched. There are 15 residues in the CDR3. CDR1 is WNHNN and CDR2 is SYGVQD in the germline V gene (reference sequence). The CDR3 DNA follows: TGCGCCAGCAGTGAGTCCGGGACAGCCTACAATGAGCAGTACTTC. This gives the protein CASSESGTAYNEQYF.

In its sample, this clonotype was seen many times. This CDR3 is CASSPGQALEQYF. CDR3 DNA sequence: TGTGCCAGCAGTCCGGGACAGGCCCTCGAGCAGTACTTC. The gene calls are TRBV12-3 or TRBV12-4 and TRBJ2-7, with 8 bases lining up with TRBD1. Trimming took 5 bases from V and 6 from J; bases not matched to a gene: 6. The CDR3 contains 13 residues.

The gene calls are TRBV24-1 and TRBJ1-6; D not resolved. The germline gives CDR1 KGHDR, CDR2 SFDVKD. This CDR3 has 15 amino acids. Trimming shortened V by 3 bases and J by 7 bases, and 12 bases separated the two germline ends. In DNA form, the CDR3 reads TGTGCCACCAGTGATCCATCAGGATCCAATTCACCCCTCCACTTT. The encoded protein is CATSDPSGSNSPLHF.

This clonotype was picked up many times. This chain's CDR3 is CSARPIAGPSTDTQYF. The CDR3 nucleotides read TGCAGTGCTAGACCTATAGCGGGGCCTAGCACAGATACGCAGTATTTT. The rearrangement links TRBV20-1 to TRBJ2-3, with 8 bases aligning to TRBD2. The V gene's germline CDR1 is DFQATT and CDR2 SNEGSKA (reference sequence). This CDR3 has 16 amino acids. Trimming took 2 bases from V and 0 from J; bases not matched to a gene: 7.